The rows below give T cell receptor beta chains drawn from one sample of a study of regulatory T cells in long-lasting Graves disease. TCRdb used MiXCR to reprocess the multiplex PCR reads, holding one entry per CDR3 protein. The repertoire holds about 610,000 distinct CDR3 sequences, roughly 16% seen once, with about 12% in the top ten. This same sample was also taken into another study, of T cells in Graves' hyperthyroidism and ophthalmopathy.

The sequenced sample was peripheral blood mononuclear cells (PBMCs), obtained at new diagnosis, from a patient treated with antithyroid drugs. The source is a man in his late teens or twenties with Graves disease. Each CDR3 is given with its conserved first and last residue. The D gene is left open where the match is weak. Only part of the rows carry a size: once, few, many, or a class if the clone is expanded.

j_call,v_call,clone_size,d_call,cdr3_aa,cdr3_nt
TRBJ2-2,TRBV28,few,-,CASIGGRLATLRELFF,TGTGCCAGCATCGGGGGGCGGCTAGCGACTCTCCGGGAGCTGTTTTTT
TRBJ2-7,TRBV28,many,TRBD2,CASSLGAGVVYEQYF,TGTGCCAGCAGTTTAGGAGCGGGAGTAGTCTACGAGCAGTACTTC
TRBJ1-4,TRBV3-1,few,-,CASSQDLSPGKLFF,TGTGCCAGCAGCCAAGATCTCTCCCCCGGAAAACTGTTTTTT
TRBJ2-5,TRBV5-1,many,-,CASSLHGLDSGETQYF,TGCGCCAGCAGCTTACACGGACTGGATTCGGGAGAGACCCAGTACTTC
TRBJ2-2,TRBV11-1,many,-,CASSFVPAGELFF,TGTGCCAGCAGCTTTGTACCAGCCGGGGAGCTGTTTTTT
TRBJ1-2,TRBV30,many,-,CAWSIGALLYGYTF,TGTGCCTGGAGTATTGGGGCCTTACTCTATGGCTACACCTTC
TRBJ2-5,TRBV2,-,-,CASAGTNQETQYF,TGTGCCAGCGCCGGAACAAACCAAGAGACCCAGTACTTC
TRBJ2-2,TRBV3-1,-,-,CASSPYDLNTGELFF,TGTGCCAGCAGCCCCTACGACCTGAACACCGGGGAGCTGTTTTTT
TRBJ2-4,TRBV7-8,many,TRBD1,CASSWDRNNIQYF,TGTGCCAGCAGCTGGGACAGGAACAACATTCAGTACTTC
TRBJ1-5,TRBV28,many,-,CASSFGFNQPQHF,TGTGCCAGCAGCTTCGGGTTTAATCAGCCCCAGCATTTT
TRBJ2-3,TRBV5-4,many,TRBD2,CASSLRGTSWGLSDTQYF,TGTGCCAGCAGCTTGCGGGGGACTAGCTGGGGACTCTCAGATACGCAGTATTTT
TRBJ1-2,TRBV7-9,few,-,CASSLGRGYTF,TGTGCCAGCAGCCTGGGACGTGGCTACACCTTC
TRBJ1-4,TRBV5-1,few,TRBD1,CASSLGDSGEKLFF,TGCGCCAGCAGCTTAGGGGACAGCGGCGAAAAACTGTTTTTT
TRBJ2-5,TRBV5-6,once,-,CASSLARTTYNQETQYF,TGTGCCAGCAGCTTGGCAAGGACCACCTACAACCAAGAGACCCAGTACTTC
TRBJ2-4,TRBV7-3,-,TRBD2,CASSQNGGGVNIQYF,TGTGCCAGCAGCCAAAACGGGGGGGGTGTGAACATTCAGTACTTC
TRBJ1-2,TRBV27,many,TRBD1,CASSPDRGSYGYTF,TGTGCCAGCAGCCCGGACAGGGGCAGCTATGGCTACACCTTC
TRBJ1-5,TRBV24-1,-,-,CATSVTDEGTQPQHF,TGTGCCACCAGCGTCACGGACGAGGGAACTCAGCCCCAGCATTTT
TRBJ2-7,TRBV12-3/TRBV12-4,many,-,CASSLVQAEQYF,TGTGCCAGCAGTTTGGTACAGGCCGAGCAGTACTTC
TRBJ2-1,TRBV9,few,TRBD2,CASSVLSGTSDEQFF,TGTGCCAGCAGCGTTCTTAGCGGGACGTCGGATGAGCAGTTCTTC
TRBJ2-7,TRBV2,many,TRBD2,CARSVFSGLENEQYF,TGTGCCAGGTCGGTATTTTCGGGACTAGAAAACGAGCAGTACTTC
TRBJ2-7,TRBV30,medium-sized,TRBD1,CAWSGTGGVADEQYF,TGTGCCTGGAGTGGGACAGGGGGCGTAGCCGACGAGCAGTACTTC
TRBJ1-6,TRBV28,-,-,CASTPRELYSPLHF,TGTGCCAGCACCCCTCGGGAACTCTATTCACCCCTCCACTTT
TRBJ2-1,TRBV28,many,TRBD2,CASSFRLAGVSRFGYEQFF,TGTGCCAGCAGTTTCCGACTAGCGGGAGTCTCTCGTTTTGGCTATGAGCAGTTCTTC